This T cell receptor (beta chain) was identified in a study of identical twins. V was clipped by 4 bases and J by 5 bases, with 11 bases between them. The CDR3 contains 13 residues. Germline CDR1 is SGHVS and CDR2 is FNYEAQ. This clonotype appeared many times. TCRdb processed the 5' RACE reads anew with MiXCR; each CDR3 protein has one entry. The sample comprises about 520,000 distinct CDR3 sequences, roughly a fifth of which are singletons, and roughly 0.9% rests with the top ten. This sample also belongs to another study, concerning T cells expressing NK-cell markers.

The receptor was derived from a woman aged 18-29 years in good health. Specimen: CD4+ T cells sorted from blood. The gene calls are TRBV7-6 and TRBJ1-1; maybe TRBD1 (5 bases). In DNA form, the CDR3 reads TGTGCCAGCAGCTCACTACGGGGGACTGAAGCTTTCTTT. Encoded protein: CASSSLRGTEAFF. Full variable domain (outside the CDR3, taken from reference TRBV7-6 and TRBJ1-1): GAGVSQSPRYKVTKRGQDVALRCDPISGHVSLYWYRQALGQGPEFLTYFNYEAQQDKSGLPNDRFSAERPEGSISTLTIQRTEQRDSAMYRCASSSLRGTEAFFGQGTRLTVV.